The 16 T cell receptor beta chains reported below all come from one sample, sequenced in a study of blood T cells in healthy people across ages. Through a sample-barcoded 5' primer and a J-beta primer mix, a second PCR was run for about 6 to 11 cycles. MiXCR was run by TCRdb on the 5' RACE reads, yielding one entry per CDR3 protein. The sample records over 750,000 distinct CDR3 sequences, 20% to 25% being singletons. The same data also contributed to another study, on T cells of mothers and their children.

Material for sequencing was blood. These TCRs come from a boy aged 5-17 years in good health.

The chain combines TRBV7-2 with TRBJ1-5; 8 bases are a match to TRBD1. Germline V gene sequence: CDR1 SGHTA, CDR2 FQGNSA. V lost 8 bases, J lost 5 bases, and 11 bases stayed unmatched. The CDR3 has 15 residues. The CDR3 loop is CASGQGQGRHQPQHF. The CDR3 bases are TGTGCCAGCGGCCAAGGACAGGGCCGCCATCAGCCCCAGCATTTT.

This clonotype was counted between two and nine times. V gene TRBV7-8 combines with J gene TRBJ2-5; D is unclear. CDR3 length equals 14 residues. V shed 4 bases and J shed 1 base, with 10 bases lying between them. The germline CDR1 and CDR2 sequences are SGHVS and FQNEAQ. In DNA form, the CDR3 reads TGTGCCAGCAGCTCCCGATTTGGCCAAGAGACCCAGTACTTC. It encodes CASSSRFGQETQYF.

This clonotype was observed a handful of times. The chain links TRBV7-2 to TRBJ2-1, with no clear D. The better agreement between TRBJ2-7 and the DNA end casts doubt on the J call. The CDR3 runs 16 residues. The germline CDR1 and CDR2 sequences are SGHTA and FQGNSA. The CDR3 DNA sequence: TGTGCCAGCAGCCCAAGTACGGTCTTAAGCTCCTACGAGCAGTACTTC. It specifies CASSPSTVLSSYEQYF.

This chain links TRBV6-6 with TRBJ2-5; 7 nucleotides match TRBD1. Germline V CDR1 and CDR2: MNHNY, SVGAGI (reference sequence). Unmatched junction bases numbered 9, after V lost 6 bases and J lost 5 bases. This CDR3 comprises 14 residues. CDR3 nucleotide sequence: TGTGCCAGCAGACCGACAGGGAATTTTGAGACCCAGTACTTC. It codes for CASRPTGNFETQYF.

The rearrangement joins TRBV28 to TRBJ2-6, with D perhaps TRBD2 (5 bases). V was clipped by 1 base and J by 0 bases, with 13 bases between them. Germline V gene lookup returns CDR1 MDHEN and CDR2 SYDVKM. The CDR3 runs to 18 residues. This CDR3 reads CASSLSSGEFSGANVLTF. DNA for the CDR3: TGTGCCAGCAGTTTATCCTCCGGGGAGTTCTCTGGGGCCAACGTCCTGACTTTC.

The V call is TRBV6-2 or TRBV6-3, the J call TRBJ2-4; D unresolved. The V and J ends lost 6 bases and 3 bases respectively, with 12 bases between them. The CDR3 has 14 residues. Germline assignment: CDR1 MNHEY and CDR2 SVGEGT. CDR3 DNA sequence: TGTGCCAGCAGAGGTGACACTCACAAAAACATTCAGTACTTC. Amino acid sequence: CASRGDTHKNIQYF.

This rearrangement joins TRBV7-9 to TRBJ2-5; D gene unclear. Matching the DNA end better, TRBJ2-7 makes the J call doubtful. This CDR3 has 13 residues. Per the germline V gene, CDR1 is SEHNR and CDR2 is FQNEAQ (reference sequence). CDR3 DNA: TGTGCCAGCAGCCCCCAGAGTTGGGACGAGCAGTACTTC. It yields the protein CASSPQSWDEQYF.

This clonotype occurred a few times. The chain carries TRBV27 and TRBJ1-5; 8 bases match TRBD1. With 4 bases clipped from V and 4 bases from J, the junction kept 6 bases outside the gene matches. The CDR3 has 15 residues. Germline V lookup: CDR1 MNHEY, CDR2 SMNVEV (reference sequence). The CDR3 is CASSSGGLGNQPQHF. The CDR3 DNA follows: TGTGCCAGCAGTTCAGGGGGCTTGGGTAATCAGCCCCAGCATTTT.

The genes are TRBV28 and TRBJ2-1, with TRBD2 matching over 12 bases. The trim removed 5 bases at V and 2 bases at J, leaving 7 bases unmatched. Germline V gene data show CDR1 as MDHEN and CDR2 as SYDVKM. This CDR3 is 17 amino acids long. CDR3: CASSPGLAGRTYNEQFF. DNA for the CDR3: TGTGCCAGCAGTCCGGGACTAGCGGGTCGCACCTACAATGAGCAGTTCTTC.

The genes are TRBV19 and TRBJ1-6, with D possibly being TRBD1 (5 bases). Germline loops: CDR1 LNHDA, CDR2 SQIVND (reference sequence). This CDR3 has 15 residues. The V end was cut by 3 bases, the J end by 8 bases, with 14 bases between. This chain's CDR3 is CASSISRVGDSPLHF. CDR3 nucleotide sequence: TGTGCCAGTAGTATCAGCAGGGTCGGCGATTCACCCCTCCACTTT.

V is TRBV7-9 and J is TRBJ2-1; D gene unclear. The CDR3 has 15 residues. Germline CDR1 and CDR2: SEHNR and FQNEAQ (reference sequence). V was clipped by 0 bases and J by 2 bases, with 8 bases between them. For the CDR3, the DNA is TGTGCCAGCAGCTTAGCGATGGGTCCCTACAATGAGCAGTTCTTC. Its translation: CASSLAMGPYNEQFF.

This clonotype was picked up many times. The V gene is TRBV12-3 or TRBV12-4, the J gene TRBJ2-5; 13 bases match TRBD2. The V and J ends lost 5 bases and 0 bases, in that order; junction bases with no gene match: 3. This CDR3 comprises 16 residues. This chain's CDR3 is CASSPGTSGNQETQYF. The CDR3 DNA sequence: TGTGCCAGCAGTCCGGGGACTAGCGGGAACCAAGAGACCCAGTACTTC.

This clonotype has a handful of counts. The rearrangement uses TRBV7-6 and TRBJ2-1; TRBD1 matches 7 bases. The V gene end was trimmed by 3 bases and the J gene end by 1 base; junction bases not matched to a gene: 12. The V gene's germline CDR1 is SGHVS and CDR2 FNYEAQ. The CDR3 extends over 18 amino acids. CDR3 amino acids: CASSFPVGTDTSYNEQFF. The CDR3 region has the DNA TGTGCCAGCAGCTTCCCGGTAGGGACAGATACATCCTACAATGAGCAGTTCTTC.

This clonotype was found a few times. This rearrangement joins TRBV11-2 to TRBJ2-7, with 8 bases lining up with TRBD2. J gave up 3 bases and V 1 base, and 11 bases lay outside the gene matches. This CDR3 has 17 residues. Per the germline V gene, CDR1 is SGHAT and CDR2 is FQNNGV. The chain's CDR3 is CASSLGPGAGADYEQYF. The CDR3 nucleotides read TGTGCCAGCAGCTTAGGGCCCGGAGCGGGGGCCGACTACGAGCAGTACTTC. Combining the CDR3 with reference TRBV11-2 and TRBJ2-7 gives the whole variable domain EAGVAQSPRYKIIEKRQSVAFWCNPISGHATLYWYQQILGQGPKLLIQFQNNGVVDDSQLPKDRFSAERLKGVDSTLKIQPAKLEDSAVYLCASSLGPGAGADYEQYFGPGTRLTVT.

This clonotype was seen more than once but under ten times. The V gene is TRBV12-5, the J gene TRBJ2-4, with TRBD1 matching 8 bases. The length of the CDR3 is 15 residues. The germline V gene has CDR1 LGHNT and CDR2 FRNRAP. V shed 1 base, J shed 4 bases, and the junction held 3 bases outside the gene matches. The CDR3 reads CASGLGGQGKNIQYF. The CDR3 DNA follows: TGTGCTAGTGGTTTGGGAGGACAGGGAAAAAACATTCAGTACTTC.

This chain uses TRBV4-1 with TRBJ1-2; D perhaps matches TRBD1 (6 bases). The CDR3 is made up of 15 amino acids. Trimming shortened V by 2 bases and J by 4 bases, and 14 bases separated the two germline ends. In germline, CDR1 is MGHRA, CDR2 YSYEKL. CDR3 in amino acids: CASSQPWDTVYGYTF. CDR3 in DNA: TGCGCCAGCAGCCAACCATGGGACACAGTCTATGGCTACACCTTC.